The subject of this entry is one T cell receptor beta chain. The data originate from a study of T cell changes during pregnancy in multiple sclerosis. The protocol was immunoSEQ multiplex PCR, while the TCRdb copy is restricted to in-frame clones and leaves out a portion. Of tens of thousands of clones listed, roughly nine tenths are singletons. V gave up 5 bases and J gave up 5 bases; unmatched junction bases: 8. CDR1 SGHRS and CDR2 YFSETQ come from the germline V gene. CDR3 size: 15 residues. This chain uses TRBV5-1 with TRBJ1-2; TRBD1 agrees at 11 bases. The material was peripheral blood, obtained before pregnancy. The receptor was isolated from a female donor with multiple sclerosis, enrolled in a pregnancy study. Here the CDR3 reads CASRLNGQGAYGYTF. For the CDR3, the DNA is TGCGCCAGCAGACTAAACGGACAGGGGGCATATGGCTACACCTTC. The complete variable domain, with remaining parts taken from reference TRBV5-1 and TRBJ1-2, reads KAGVTQTPRYLIKTRGQQVTLSCSPISGHRSVSWYQQTPGQGLQFLFEYFSETQRNKGNFPGRFSGRQFSNSRSEMNVSTLELGDSALYLCASRLNGQGAYGYTFGSGTRLTVV.